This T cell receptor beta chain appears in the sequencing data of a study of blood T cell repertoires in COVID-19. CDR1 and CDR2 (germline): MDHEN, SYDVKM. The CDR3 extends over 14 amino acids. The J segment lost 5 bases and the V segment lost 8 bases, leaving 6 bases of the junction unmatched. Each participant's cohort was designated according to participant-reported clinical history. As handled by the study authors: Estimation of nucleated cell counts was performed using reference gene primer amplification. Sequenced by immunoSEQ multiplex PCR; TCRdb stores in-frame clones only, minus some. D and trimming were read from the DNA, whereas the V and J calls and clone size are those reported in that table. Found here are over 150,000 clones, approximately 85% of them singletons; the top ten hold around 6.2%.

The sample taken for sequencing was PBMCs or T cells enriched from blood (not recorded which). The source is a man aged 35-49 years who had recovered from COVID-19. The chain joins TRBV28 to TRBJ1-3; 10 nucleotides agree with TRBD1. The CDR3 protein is CASRSGQGRNTIYF. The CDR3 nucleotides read TGTGCCAGCCGTTCGGGACAGGGGAGAAACACCATATATTTT.